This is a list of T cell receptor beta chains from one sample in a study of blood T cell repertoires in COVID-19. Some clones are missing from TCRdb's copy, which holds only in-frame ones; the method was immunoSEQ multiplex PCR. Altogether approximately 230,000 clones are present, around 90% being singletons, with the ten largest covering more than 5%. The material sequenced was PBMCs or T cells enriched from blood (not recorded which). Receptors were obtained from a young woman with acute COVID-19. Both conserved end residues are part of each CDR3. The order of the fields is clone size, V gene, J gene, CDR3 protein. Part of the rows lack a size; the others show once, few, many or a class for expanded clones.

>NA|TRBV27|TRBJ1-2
CASSLLAAGDYGYTF
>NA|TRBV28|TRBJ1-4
CASSPQGAANEKLFF
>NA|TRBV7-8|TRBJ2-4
CASRSDRVFSKNIQYF
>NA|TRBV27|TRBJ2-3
CASRLTSGGADTQYF
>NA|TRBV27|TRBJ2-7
CASSQGPPGQGYYEQYF
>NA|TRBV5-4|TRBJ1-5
CASSWQGLDQPQHF
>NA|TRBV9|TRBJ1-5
CASSLGTDSNQPQHF
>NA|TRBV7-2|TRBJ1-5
CASSYRGGQPQHF
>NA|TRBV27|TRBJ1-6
CASSGTEGSPLHF
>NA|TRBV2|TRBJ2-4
CASKWEGGKNIQYF
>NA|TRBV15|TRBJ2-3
CASGQGITDTQYF
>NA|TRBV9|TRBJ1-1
CASSRQGVFPEAFF
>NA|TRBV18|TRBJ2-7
CASSPETPYEQYF
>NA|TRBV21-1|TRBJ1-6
CASSKVAGWNSPLHF
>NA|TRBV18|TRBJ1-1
CASSPGNTEAFF
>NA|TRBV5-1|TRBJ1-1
CASSFSLSGIGTEAFF
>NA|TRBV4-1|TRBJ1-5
CASSPADRGFDQPQHF
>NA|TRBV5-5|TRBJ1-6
CASSLIGGDYNSPLHF
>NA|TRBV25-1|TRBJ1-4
CASRDFGPRGKEKLFF
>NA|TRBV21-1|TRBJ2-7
CASSKARTSGIYEQYF
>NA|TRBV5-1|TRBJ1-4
CASSFAGDDEKLFF
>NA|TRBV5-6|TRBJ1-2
CASSPTGRANYGYTF
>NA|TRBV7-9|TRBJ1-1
CASSSPPREGGNTEAFF
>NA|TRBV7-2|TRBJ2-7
CASSPSLAGGSYEQYF
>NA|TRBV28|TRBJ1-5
CASSFGFQPQHF
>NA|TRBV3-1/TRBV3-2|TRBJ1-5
CASSQAGGSQPQHF
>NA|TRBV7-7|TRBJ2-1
CASSLGAGQGHNEQFF
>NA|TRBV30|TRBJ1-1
CAWSFGPRGTEAFF
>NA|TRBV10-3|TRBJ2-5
CATGGGQETQYF
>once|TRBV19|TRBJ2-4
CASSTLAWVQYF
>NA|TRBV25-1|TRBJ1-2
CASSGQALYGYTF